Here is one T cell receptor beta chain with its context. This entry is derived from a study of OX40 agonist ivuxolimab in advanced cancers. Using immunoSEQ multiplex PCR, the repertoire was profiled, and TCRdb retains in-frame clones only, with some absent. This table has 75,000 to 80,000 clones, roughly 84% appearing once. CDR1 is SEHNR and CDR2 is FQNEAQ in the germline V gene (reference sequence). V lost 7 bases and J 10 bases, leaving 20 bases between the germline ends. The CDR3 runs 13 residues. Blood sampling took place at baseline, cycle 4 day 1, and cycle 7 day 1. The material sequenced was CD4+ or CD8+ T cells sorted from blood, taken in a trial of the OX40 agonist ivuxolimab. This chain uses TRBV7-9 with TRBJ2-7; D gene unclear. This receptor was identified in an adult with an advanced solid tumor such as melanoma, head and neck, liver or kidney cancer. The CDR3 coding sequence is TGTGCCAGCACCGAAGGGTGGGGTAAGGACCAGTACTTC. It translates to CASTEGWGKDQYF.